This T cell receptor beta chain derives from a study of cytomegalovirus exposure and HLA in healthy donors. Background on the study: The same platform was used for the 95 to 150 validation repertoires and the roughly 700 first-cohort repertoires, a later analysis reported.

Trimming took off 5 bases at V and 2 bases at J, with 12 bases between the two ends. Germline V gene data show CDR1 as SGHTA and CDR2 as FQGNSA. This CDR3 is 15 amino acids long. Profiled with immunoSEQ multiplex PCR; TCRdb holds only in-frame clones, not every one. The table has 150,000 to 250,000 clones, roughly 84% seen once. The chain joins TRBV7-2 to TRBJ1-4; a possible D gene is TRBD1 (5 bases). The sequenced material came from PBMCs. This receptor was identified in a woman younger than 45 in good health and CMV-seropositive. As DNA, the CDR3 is TGTGCCAGCAGCCCTAGCCGGGGGACTAATGAAAAACTGTTTTTT. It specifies CASSPSRGTNEKLFF.